This T cell receptor (beta chain) was sequenced in a study of cytomegalovirus exposure and HLA in healthy donors. Primers included in the PCR were 60 Vbeta and 13 Jbeta primers. In the source study's methods: The authors later counted 75 million to 90 million unique TCR beta chains, 9.5 million to 11 million of them shared. Generated by immunoSEQ multiplex PCR, the TCRdb table keeps only in-frame clones and is missing some. D and trimming come from the DNA, and the V and J calls and clone size come from that table. The sample gives 180,000 or so clones, under 9.5% of which show up once; approximately 1.5% is in the top ten. This clone was detected only a few times. Trimming removed 7 bases from V and 8 bases from J; junction bases left unmatched: 10. Germline values: CDR1 SGHAT, CDR2 FQNNGV. The CDR3 has 14 amino acids.

Material for sequencing was PBMCs. The chain links TRBV11-2 to TRBJ1-2; 10 positions match TRBD1. This clonotype originated in a woman aged 25 to 39 in good health and CMV-seropositive. In DNA form, the CDR3 reads TGTGCCAGCAAAACCGTGACAGGGGGCCGAGGCTACACCTTC. It specifies CASKTVTGGRGYTF.